A single T cell receptor beta chain is shown here with its context. This record belongs to a study of control samples from healthy donors and cancer patients. With 3 bases removed from V and 3 bases from J, the gap between germline ends came to 21 bases. The germline gives CDR1 MGHRA, CDR2 YSYEKL. The CDR3 spans 17 residues. Assay: immunoSEQ multiplex PCR; the TCRdb copy retains only in-frame clones and omits some. In total, the table holds roughly 200,000 clones. This clonotype originated in a young woman in good health. The sequenced material came from blood. This chain connects TRBV4-1 to TRBJ2-7; D may be TRBD1 (6 bases). The CDR3 here is CASSQGPGQRLLYEQYF. The CDR3 DNA reads as TGCGCCAGCAGCCAGGGTCCAGGACAGCGCCTCCTCTACGAGCAGTACTTC.